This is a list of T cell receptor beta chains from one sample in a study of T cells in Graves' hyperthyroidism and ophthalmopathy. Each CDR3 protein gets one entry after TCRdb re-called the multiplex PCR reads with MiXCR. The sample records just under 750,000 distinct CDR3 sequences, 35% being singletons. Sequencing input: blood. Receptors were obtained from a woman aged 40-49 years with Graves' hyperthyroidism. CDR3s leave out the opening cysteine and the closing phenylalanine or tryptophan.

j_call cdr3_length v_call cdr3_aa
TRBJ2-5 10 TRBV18 ASSPGIETQY
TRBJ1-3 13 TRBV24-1 ATSDPGTLGNTIY
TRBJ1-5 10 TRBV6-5 ASSYQNQPQH
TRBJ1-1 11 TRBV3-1 ASSQVGGREAF
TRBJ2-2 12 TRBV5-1 ASRRGADTGELF
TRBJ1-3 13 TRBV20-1 SARDDRGYGNTIY
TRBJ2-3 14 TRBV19 ASSGLAGHNTDTQY
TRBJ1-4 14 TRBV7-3 ASSSSPANTGEKLF
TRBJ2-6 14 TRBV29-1 SVEGQGITGANVLT
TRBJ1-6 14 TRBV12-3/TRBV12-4 ASSLGLGTGSSPLH
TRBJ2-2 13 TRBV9 ASSPGWGGAGELF
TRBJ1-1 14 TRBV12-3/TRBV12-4 ASSLEGGVGITEAF
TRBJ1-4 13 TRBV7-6 ASSLGGIGVEKLF
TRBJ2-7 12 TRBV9 ASSVRTVTYEQY
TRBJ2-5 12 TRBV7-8 ASSSRDGKETQY
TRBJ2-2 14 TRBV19 ASSIGLAFNTGELF
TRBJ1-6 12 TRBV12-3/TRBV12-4 ASRPQGEGSPLH
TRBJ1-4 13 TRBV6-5 ASSYQTGGEGKLF
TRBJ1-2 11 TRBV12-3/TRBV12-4 ASSLPGVNGYT
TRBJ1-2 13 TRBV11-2 ASSLEGGLSYGYT
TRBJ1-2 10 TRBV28 ASSPPTEGYT
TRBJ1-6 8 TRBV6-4 ASSRQGLH
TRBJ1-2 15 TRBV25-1 ASSQDLNRDRPYGYT
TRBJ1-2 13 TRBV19 ASSSEGARQYGYT
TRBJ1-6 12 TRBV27 ASAKDRTDSPLH
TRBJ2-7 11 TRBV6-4 ASSPLVPNGQC
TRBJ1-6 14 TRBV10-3 AISEGSSSYNSPLH
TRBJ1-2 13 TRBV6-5 ASRDRGLGNYGYT
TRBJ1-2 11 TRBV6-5 ASSPQGFYGYT
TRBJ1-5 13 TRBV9 ASSVDGGINQPQH
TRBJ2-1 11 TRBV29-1 SVHPGTSNEQF
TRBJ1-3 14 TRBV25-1 ASSARDPAAGNTIY
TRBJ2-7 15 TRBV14 ASSHVDRDRGRYEQY
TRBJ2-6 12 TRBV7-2 AWDRSSGANVLT
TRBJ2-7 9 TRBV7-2 ASSLDLGQY
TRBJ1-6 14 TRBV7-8 ASSLDRGRWNSPLH
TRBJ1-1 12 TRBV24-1 ATSFGGYEAEAF
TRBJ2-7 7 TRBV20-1 SARGLAG
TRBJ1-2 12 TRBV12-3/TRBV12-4 ASSLSGKGYGYT
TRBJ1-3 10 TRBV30 AWSAIGNTIY
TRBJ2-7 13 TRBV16 ASSQNRDRNYEQY
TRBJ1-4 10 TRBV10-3 AISGDPEKLF
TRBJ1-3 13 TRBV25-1 ASSGQGAGGNTIY
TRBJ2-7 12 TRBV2 ASSGGTASYEQY
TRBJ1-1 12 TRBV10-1 ASRMDRENTEAF
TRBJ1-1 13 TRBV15 ATSRDLGVVTEAF
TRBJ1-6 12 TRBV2 AISPGDPGSPLH